This TCR beta chain was observed in a study of technical replicates of blood from a few donors (dated by TCRdb to about 2017). To prepare the library, the immunoSEQ multiplex PCR assay was applied. TCRdb took this table from immuneACCESS and kept in-frame rearrangements with V and J called. Such tables lack part of the clones; where checked against another copy, unresolved V genes explain under half of the gap, and the rest is unexplained. The sample table contains more than 55,000 clones; only one count was recorded for approximately 91% of them. The ten largest clones capture 4.5% to 5% of the sample. The germline V gene provides CDR1 SQVTM and CDR2 ANQGSEA. V lost 0 bases and J lost 6 bases; the stretch between them is 9 bases long. The CDR3 sequence holds 12 residues, the cysteine and phenylalanine included. The read is trimmed to its CDR3 DNA, 36 bases read in frame from base 1. As regards this clone: No antigen is known for it. Base qualities are missing; no much larger clone stands one base away.

The source is a human donor in good health. Some clones in this sample may be carry-over from other donors' samples. The chain links TRBV29-1 with TRBJ2-7; no D segment can be confidently identified. The source material was PBMCs. The DNA sequence is given as TGCAGCGTTGAAGAAACTGCGAGCGAGCAGTACTTC. This translates into CSVEETASEQYF.